This T cell receptor (beta chain) was obtained from a study of tissue T cells after allogeneic stem cell transplantation. CDR3 length equals 13 residues. Germline V CDR1 and CDR2: KGHPV, FQNQEV (reference sequence). J gave up 6 bases and V 6 bases, and 4 bases lay outside the gene matches. Time point noted: mouse harvest day 7 after allogeneic transplant. Each mouse received 10^7 T-cell-depleted marrow cells plus 10^6 splenic CD5+ T cells by tail vein. B6 (H2b) cells into BALB/c (H2d) mice; tissues taken at day 7 or 14. Clones were sequenced by immunoSEQ multiplex PCR, and TCRdb holds only the in-frame ones, with some missing. The sample gives around 10,000 clones, roughly 45% of which show up once; about 7.2% is in the top ten. Notes on this clone: These gene names are mouse names. Sequencing ends 1 residue short of the CDR3 end; the germline J gene provides the rest.

Sequencing was performed on gut tissue. This chain uses TRBV26 with TRBJ2-1, with 8 bases lining up with TRBD1. This clonotype was obtained from a female BALB/c mouse given C57BL/6 T cells with graft-versus-host disease after an allogeneic hematopoietic cell transplant. CDR3 sequence: CASSSTGVAEQFF. The DNA read from the CDR3 is TGTGCCAGCAGCTCGACAGGGGTTGCTGAGCAGTTC.